This section outlines one TCR beta chain sequence together with its context. Libraries were prepared by immunoSEQ multiplex PCR; TCRdb keeps only in-frame clonotypes and omits some of them. The sample has some 460,000 clones, about 88% seen once. The CDR3 spans 17 residues. CDR1 is WSHSY, CDR2 SAAADI, per germline. V was clipped by 3 bases and J by 0 bases; unmatched bases: 5. Described treatment: some 19 received Ad26.COV2.S at low or high dose, single or two shots; about five received placebo; per-sample allocation not given. It was on day 63 after the first vaccine or placebo injection that samples were taken. These data belong to a study of Ad26.COV2.S vaccination and SARS-CoV-2 variants. On the study more broadly: The Ad26.COV2.S arm of the COV1001 trial was where the donor was placed. In the study, Ad26.COV2.S was injected intramuscularly once, or twice 56 days apart.

The chain employs TRBV10-2 and TRBJ2-1; 10 bases fit TRBD2. The specimen comprised peripheral blood, sampled in a trial of Ad26.COV2.S vaccine versus placebo. The clonotype originates from a person aged 18-60 years who received the Ad26.COV2.S COVID-19 vaccine or a placebo. For the CDR3, the DNA is TGCGCCAGCAGTGACTATGGACTAGCGGACTCCTACAATGAGCAGTTCTTC. This codes for CASSDYGLADSYNEQFF.